One and the same sample provided the 21 T cell receptor beta chains below, sequenced in a study of blood T cell repertoires in COVID-19. TCRdb keeps only in-frame clones here, not all; method: immunoSEQ multiplex PCR. The data hold 80,000 to 130,000 clones, with roughly 90% observed a single time. The source material was peripheral blood. The receptors come from a man aged 55 to 69 with acute or convalescent COVID-19.

The chain combines TRBV6-5 with TRBJ1-1; D gene uncertain. This CDR3 has 13 residues. V was trimmed by 1 base and J by 9 bases, leaving 12 bases between them. From germline, CDR1 is MNHEY and CDR2 SVGAGI. The DNA for the CDR3 is TGTGCCAGCAGTTACTACCAAGGAGATAAAGCTTTCTTT. This encodes CASSYYQGDKAFF.

The V and J genes are TRBV7-2 and TRBJ2-1; 13 bases match TRBD2. CDR1 is SGHTA and CDR2 is FQGNSA in the germline V gene. This CDR3 comprises 14 residues. With V trimmed by 2 bases and J by 16 bases, 8 bases remained unmatched. The DNA for the CDR3 is TGTGCCAGCAGCTTATTGGGACTAGCGGGAAGTGATTTCTTC. Translated, it gives CASSLLGLAGSDFF.

This clone showed up just a few times. V and J are TRBV28 and TRBJ1-3; TRBD1 matches 8 bases. This CDR3 is 17 amino acids long. The germline V gene encodes CDR1 MDHEN and CDR2 SYDVKM. The trim removed 2 bases at V and 4 bases at J, leaving 10 bases unmatched. The CDR3 nucleotides are TGTGCCAGCAGTTTACCCCGGACAGGGTATTACGGAAACACCATATATTTT. Translated, it gives CASSLPRTGYYGNTIYF.

The chain uses TRBV6-6 and TRBJ1-4; no definite D call. Germline CDR1 and CDR2: MNHNY and SVGAGI (reference sequence). Trimming removed 2 bases from V and 4 bases from J, with 14 bases in between. The CDR3 length is 16 residues. In DNA form, the CDR3 reads TGTGCCAGCAGTTACGGTGATGTGCGGAGTAATGAAAAACTGTTTTTT. It yields the protein CASSYGDVRSNEKLFF.

V and J are TRBV27 and TRBJ1-2; the match to TRBD1 covers 7 bases. The length of the CDR3 is 16 residues. Trimming removed 5 bases from V and 0 bases from J; junction bases left unmatched: 9. CDR1 MNHEY and CDR2 SMNVEV come from the germline V gene (reference sequence). This CDR3 reads CASSPPAGGPNYGYTF. The CDR3 DNA sequence: TGTGCCAGCAGTCCCCCAGCAGGGGGGCCTAACTATGGCTACACCTTC.

The V gene is TRBV2, the J gene TRBJ1-6; the D is unclear. V was pared by 5 bases and J by 13 bases, with 15 bases between. This CDR3 has 13 amino acids. The germline V gene has CDR1 SNHLY and CDR2 FYNNEI. The DNA of the CDR3 is TGTGCCAGCAGTTTCCAGCAGGAGGCCCCCCTCCACTTT. Protein product: CASSFQQEAPLHF.

This chain links TRBV19 with TRBJ2-3; D possibly corresponds to TRBD1 (6 bases). CDR1 and CDR2 (germline): LNHDA, SQIVND (reference sequence). This CDR3 region has 16 residues. Trimming pared 4 bases from V and 2 bases from J, leaving 16 bases between. The CDR3 loop is CASSNHHRVSTDTQYF. The CDR3 DNA is TGTGCCAGTAGTAACCACCACAGGGTGTCCACAGATACGCAGTATTTT.

The V gene is TRBV28, the J gene TRBJ1-4, with 8 bases lining up with TRBD1. V lost 6 bases, J lost 0 bases, and 3 bases stayed unmatched. This CDR3 has 15 amino acids. Germline CDR1 MDHEN, CDR2 SYDVKM. The CDR3 bases are TGTGCCAGCAGGGGACAGGACGCAACTAATGAAAAACTGTTTTTT. Translating it yields CASRGQDATNEKLFF.

The V gene is TRBV11-2, the J gene TRBJ1-1; unclear D gene. The CDR3 contains 14 residues. Per the germline V gene, CDR1 is SGHAT and CDR2 is FQNNGV. The germline V and J ends were trimmed by 3 bases and 2 bases, with 10 bases remaining between them. CDR3 in DNA: TGTGCCAGCAGCTTGAACGGAGGAAACACTGAAGCTTTCTTT. This encodes CASSLNGGNTEAFF.

This chain uses TRBV4-2 with TRBJ2-1; TRBD2 agrees at 7 bases. Germline CDR1 is LGHNA and CDR2 is YNFKEQ. With V trimmed by 1 base and J by 8 bases, 11 bases remained unmatched. The CDR3 has 16 amino acids. The CDR3 DNA reads TGTGCCAGCAGCCAAGGGGGAGGGAGGGCCAGAGATGAGCAGTTCTTC. Protein sequence: CASSQGGGRARDEQFF.

This clone was recorded once. The CDR3 bases are TGTGCCAGCAGCCAAGGTTTCGGGAACACTGAAGCTTTCTTT. It specifies CASSQGFGNTEAFF. The chain joins TRBV3-1 (or the pseudogene TRBV3-2) to TRBJ1-1; D ambiguous. Between the trimmed V and J ends, which lost 1 base and 1 base, there was a span of 7 bases. The CDR3 has 14 residues. Per germline, CDR1 LGHDT and CDR2 YNNKEL (reference sequence).

The chain joins TRBV7-9 to TRBJ2-2; 11 bases map to TRBD1. Germline V lookup: CDR1 SEHNR, CDR2 FQNEAQ (reference sequence). CDR3 size: 18 residues. Germline trimming cut 3 bases from V and 3 bases from J; bases unmatched to any gene: 9. The CDR3 here is CASSFQRTGGEYTGELFF. In DNA, the CDR3 is TGTGCCAGCAGCTTCCAAAGGACAGGGGGCGAATACACCGGGGAGCTGTTTTTT.

The chain joins TRBV18 to TRBJ1-5, with a possible D match to TRBD1 (5 bases). The CDR3 sequence is 15 residues long. Germline loops: CDR1 KGHSH, CDR2 LQKENI. Deletions cut 1 base from V and 4 bases from J, with 11 bases between. CDR3 sequence: CASSPQGQPNQPQHF. Here the CDR3 DNA reads TGTGCCAGCTCACCACAGGGGCAGCCGAATCAGCCCCAGCATTTT.

The chain carries TRBV7-8 and TRBJ1-1; no clear D gene. Trimming shortened V by 6 bases and J by 2 bases, and 10 bases separated the two germline ends. The CDR3 has 13 amino acids. The germline V gene has CDR1 SGHVS and CDR2 FQNEAQ. The CDR3 DNA is TGTGCCAGCAGTTACCTCAGTAACACTGAAGCTTTCTTT. Residues: CASSYLSNTEAFF.

The chain is built from TRBV6-5 and TRBJ1-2; 7 nucleotides align to TRBD1. CDR3 length: 13 residues. The ends lost 5 bases at V and 6 bases at J; junction bases unmatched: 6. Germline V gene data show CDR1 as MNHEY and CDR2 as SVGAGI. CDR3 bases: TGTGCCAGCAGTAAGGAGCAGGGGGATGGCTACACCTTC. Protein sequence: CASSKEQGDGYTF.

V gene TRBV7-9 combines with J gene TRBJ1-1; D may be TRBD1 (5 bases). V lost 0 bases to trimming and J lost 5 bases, with 13 bases between them. The CDR3 covers 15 residues. Germline V gene lookup returns CDR1 SEHNR and CDR2 FQNEAQ (reference sequence). Here the CDR3 DNA reads TGTGCCAGCAGCTTAGCGAGGGGAGGGTCAACTGAAGCTTTCTTT. The encoded protein is CASSLARGGSTEAFF.

The rearrangement joins TRBV28 to TRBJ1-5; tentatively, D is TRBD1 (5 bases). This CDR3 region has 15 residues. Germline lookup yields CDR1 MDHEN and CDR2 SYDVKM. V was pared by 6 bases and J by 0 bases, with 12 bases between. CDR3: CASRSRRGSNQPQHF. The CDR3, as DNA: TGTGCCAGCAGGTCCCGGAGGGGTAGCAATCAGCCCCAGCATTTT.

The chain combines TRBV15 with TRBJ2-2; weak D call: TRBD1 (5 bases). CDR3 size: 14 residues. Germline V gives CDR1 LNHNV, CDR2 YYDKDF (reference sequence). V was pared by 1 base and J by 7 bases, with 10 bases between. As DNA, the CDR3 is TGTGCCACCAGCAGAGTCAGGGCGCTCGGGGAGCTGTTTTTT. It specifies CATSRVRALGELFF.

The table lists this clone with a few counts. This chain links TRBV30 with TRBJ1-3; possibly TRBD1 for D (5 bases). The V end lost 0 bases, the J end lost 2 bases, and 8 bases lay between the germline ends. This CDR3 comprises 14 residues. The V gene's germline CDR1 is GTSNPN and CDR2 SVGIG (reference sequence). The chain's CDR3 is CAWSVGGAGNTIYF. For the CDR3, the DNA is TGTGCCTGGAGTGTCGGGGGGGCTGGAAACACCATATATTTT.

This clone was observed a few times. The chain couples TRBV2 to TRBJ2-2; 9 bases agree with TRBD2. The germline CDR1 and CDR2 sequences are SNHLY and FYNNEI. V was clipped by 6 bases and J by 2 bases; unmatched bases: 7. The CDR3 consists of 16 residues. The CDR3 region has the DNA TGTGCCAGCAGCCAATCGGGACTAGCTAACACCGGGGAGCTGTTTTTT. Translated, it gives CASSQSGLANTGELFF.

The rearrangement links TRBV5-5 to TRBJ2-2; TRBD1 aligns across 7 bases. V was clipped by 4 bases and J by 4 bases; unmatched bases: 13. From germline, CDR1 is SGHKS and CDR2 YYEKEE (reference sequence). The CDR3 spans 17 residues. CDR3 residues: CASSPPVQGEFTGELFF. Here the CDR3 DNA reads TGTGCCAGCAGCCCCCCCGTCCAGGGGGAGTTCACCGGGGAGCTGTTTTTT.